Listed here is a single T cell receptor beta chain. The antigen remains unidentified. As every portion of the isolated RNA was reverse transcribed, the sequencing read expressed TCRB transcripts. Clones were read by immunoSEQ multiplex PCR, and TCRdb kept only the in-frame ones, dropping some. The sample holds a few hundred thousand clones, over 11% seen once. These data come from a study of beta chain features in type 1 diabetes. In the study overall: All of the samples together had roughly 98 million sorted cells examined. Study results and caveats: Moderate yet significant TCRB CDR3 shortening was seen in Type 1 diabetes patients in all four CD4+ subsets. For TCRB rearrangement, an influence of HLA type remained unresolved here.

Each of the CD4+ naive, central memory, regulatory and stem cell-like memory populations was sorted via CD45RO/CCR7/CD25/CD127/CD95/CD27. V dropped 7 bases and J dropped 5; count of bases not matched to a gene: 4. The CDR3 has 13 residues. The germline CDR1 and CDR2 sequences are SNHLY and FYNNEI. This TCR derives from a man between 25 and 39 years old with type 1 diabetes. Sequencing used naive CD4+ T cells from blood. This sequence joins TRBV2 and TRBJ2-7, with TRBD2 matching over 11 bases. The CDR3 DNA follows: TGTGCCAGCATACTAGCGGGAGTCCACGAGCAGTACTTC. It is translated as CASILAGVHEQYF.